Below, one T cell receptor beta chain is given with its context. Antigen: not known. These data originate in a study of shared clonotypes between healthy human individuals. Overall study results and limits: Deeper or shallower sequencing was expected to change how clonotypes are shared among donors.

Unsorted samples, those not sorted, used some 90 million PBMCs for genomic DNA. V gave up 2 bases and J gave up 8 bases; unmatched junction bases: 8. In germline, CDR1 is MNHNS, CDR2 SASEGT. The CDR3 has 15 amino acids. Sequencing was performed with immunoSEQ multiplex PCR; in TCRdb, only in-frame clones are kept and a portion is missing. The sample includes about 470,000 clones, about 85% of them seen just once. The TCR originated in a woman aged 40 to 49 in good health. Some clones in this sample may be carry-over from other donors' samples. Input material: PBMCs. The gene calls are TRBV6-1 and TRBJ2-4, with 8 bases aligning to TRBD2. In DNA form, the CDR3 reads TGTGCCAGCAGTGAATATCCGACTAGCGAGGACATTCAGTACTTC. Translation gives CASSEYPTSEDIQYF.